A selection of T cell receptor beta chains follows, all from one sample in a study of cytomegalovirus exposure and HLA in healthy donors. Libraries were prepared by immunoSEQ multiplex PCR; TCRdb keeps only in-frame clonotypes and omits some of them. This repertoire shows around 100,000 clones, 75% found once; its top ten account for over 9.5%. The sequencing input was PBMCs. Every receptor here comes from a man in his fifties in good health and CMV-seronegative. CDR3s include the opening cysteine and the closing phenylalanine or tryptophan. A D gene is named only where the DNA matches it firmly. Size values are once, few and many counts, or a class for expanded clones, and some rows have none.

>TRBD1|TRBJ1-4|-|TRBV5-1
TGCGCCAGCAGCACCGGGACAGCAAACGCAAAACTGTTTTTT
CASSTGTANAKLFF
>TRBD1|TRBJ1-6|-|TRBV5-5
TGTGCCAGCAGCCAGGGACAGGGGACGTCTTTTTCACCCCTCCACTTT
CASSQGQGTSFSPLHF
>-|TRBJ2-5|-|TRBV28
TGTGCCAGCACCCGGCAGACAATTCAAGAGACCCAGTACTTC
CASTRQTIQETQYF
>-|TRBJ2-7|-|TRBV5-1
TGCGCCAGCACCTTGGACAGCCCAACCTACGAGCAGTACTTC
CASTLDSPTYEQYF
>TRBD2|TRBJ2-7|-|TRBV7-2
TGTGCCAGCAGCTCGCGTGGTAGCGGGAGTGACGAGCAGTACTTC
CASSSRGSGSDEQYF
>-|TRBJ1-2|-|TRBV4-3
TGCGCCAGCAGCCAAGGGGCGGGGGACTATGGTTACACCTTC
CASSQGAGDYGYTF
>-|TRBJ1-5|few|TRBV4-3
TGCGCCAGCAGCCAAGATACGTCCCGGGTGGCCCAGCATTTT
CASSQDTSRVAQHF
>TRBD1|TRBJ1-2|-|TRBV18
TGTGCCAGCTCACCAGTGGCGCAGGGGGCACATGACTACACCTTC
CASSPVAQGAHDYTF
>-|TRBJ2-3|few|TRBV2
TGTGCCAGCAAAGGAGGGGATGATACGCAGTATTTT
CASKGGDDTQYF
>-|TRBJ2-1|-|TRBV5-4
TGTGCCAGCAGCTTCGGGCAGGGGAATGAGCAGTTCTTC
CASSFGQGNEQFF
>-|TRBJ1-3|-|TRBV9
TGTGCCAGCAGCGTAGGGATACGGAGCTCTGGAAACACCATATATTTT
CASSVGIRSSGNTIYF
>-|TRBJ1-1|-|TRBV5-1
TGCGCCAGCAGCGAGGCGACGGGTTACACTGAAGCTTTCTTT
CASSEATGYTEAFF
>-|TRBJ1-1|-|TRBV25-1
TGTGCCAGCAGTGACATGGACAGAACGAACACTGAAGCTTTCTTT
CASSDMDRTNTEAFF
>-|TRBJ1-3|-|TRBV5-1
TGCGCCAGCAGCTTGCAGGGGCGAGGAAACACCATATATTTT
CASSLQGRGNTIYF
>-|TRBJ2-3|-|TRBV7-8
TGTGCCAGCAGCCTCCTAGATACGCAGTATTTT
CASSLLDTQYF
>TRBD1|TRBJ1-5|-|TRBV28
TGTGCCAGCAGTTTATCCGGGACAGGGGGTGGGCAGCCCCAGCATTTT
CASSLSGTGGGQPQHF
>-|TRBJ1-5|-|TRBV7-6
TGTGCCAGCAGACACAAGAATCAGCCCCAGCATTTT
CASRHKNQPQHF
>-|TRBJ1-1|-|TRBV7-2
TGTGCCAGCAGCTTAGGGGGGGTTGTCACTGAAGCTTTCTTT
CASSLGGVVTEAFF
>TRBD2|TRBJ2-5|-|TRBV4-2
TGTGCCAGCAGCCCCCAGGCTAGCGGCCAAGAGACCCAGTACTTC
CASSPQASGQETQYF
>TRBD1|TRBJ1-6|once|TRBV4-1
TGCGCCAGCAGCCAAGAAGGGACAGGGTCGTATTCACCCCTCCACTTT
CASSQEGTGSYSPLHF
>TRBD2|TRBJ2-2|-|TRBV7-9
TGTTCCAGCACGCTTAGGGTGGCGGGAGTTAACACCGGGGAGCTGTTTTTT
CSSTLRVAGVNTGELFF
>-|TRBJ2-5|few|TRBV2
TGTGCCAGCGGGTCGGGAGAGACCCAGTACTTC
CASGSGETQYF
>TRBD1|TRBJ1-6|-|TRBV28
TGTGCCAGCAGTACACAAGGACAGGGCCATTCACCCCTCCACTTT
CASSTQGQGHSPLHF
>-|TRBJ2-1|-|TRBV5-6
TGTGCCAGCAGCTTGAGACTAGGTGAGCAGTTCTTC
CASSLRLGEQFF
>TRBD1|TRBJ2-5|-|TRBV7-7
TGTGCCAGCAGCCCAGGGACAGCCGGAGAGACCCAGTACTTC
CASSPGTAGETQYF
>TRBD2|TRBJ2-5|-|TRBV29-1
TGCAGCGCGGGGGGGACCCAAGAGACCCAGTACTTC
CSAGGTQETQYF
>-|TRBJ2-7|few|TRBV7-8
TGTGCCAGCAGCTCCTGGACGGGGGAGCAGTACTTC
CASSSWTGEQYF
>-|TRBJ2-2|once|TRBV6-1
TGTGCCAGCAGTGGGGGGGTTAGAAGCACCGGGGAGCTGTTTTTT
CASSGGVRSTGELFF
>-|TRBJ2-5|-|TRBV18
TGTGCCAGCTCACTGCGTCGAGGGGATGGAGGGGAGACCCAGTACTTC
CASSLRRGDGGETQYF
>-|TRBJ2-2|-|TRBV7-9
TGTGCCAGCAGCGCCCCCGGAGGGGGGGAGCTGTTTTTT
CASSAPGGGELFF